This T cell receptor (beta chain) was sequenced for a study of identical twins. The study, taken as a whole, reports: Not following the same donors, the study drew its conclusions from cross-sectional statistical analysis. For cord blood, abundant beta clonotypes had fewer insertions, unlike memory repertoires, which showed none.

This clonotype has more than one count but fewer than ten. Its matching antigen is unknown. Trimming removed 2 bases at V and 5 bases at J, with 9 bases between. The length of the CDR3 is 13 residues. CDR1 SEHNR and CDR2 FQNEAQ come from the germline V gene (reference sequence). A universal primer binding site was introduced by template switching. The final cDNA contained unique molecular identifiers. TCRdb used MiXCR to reprocess the 5' RACE reads, holding one entry per CDR3 protein. The sample includes 400,000 to 500,000 distinct CDR3 sequences, more than 13% of them seen just once. The same data also went into a second study, on yellow fever vaccine responses in identical twins. That source adds: Reports say the vaccine T cell response in twins looked partly convergent and partly personalized.

This chain uses TRBV7-9 with TRBJ2-5; no clear D gene. The source is a woman in her late teens or twenties in good health. The sample consisted of CD4+ T cells sorted from blood. As DNA, the CDR3 is TGTGCCAGCAGCTTAAACACCGGGGAGACCCAGTACTTC. Protein sequence: CASSLNTGETQYF. Together with reference TRBV7-9 and TRBJ2-5, the CDR3 gives the full variable domain: DTGVSQNPRHKITKRGQNVTFRCDPISEHNRLYWYRQTLGQGPEFLTYFQNEAQLEKSRLLSDRFSAERPKGSFSTLEIQRTEQGDSAMYLCASSLNTGETQYFGPGTRLLVL.